This TCR beta chain comes out of a study of CD8 T cells in ankylosing spondylitis. Study results and caveats: Characteristic of ankylosing spondylitis blood, it appeared, was a TCR beta motif comprising 7 to 9 highly homologous variants.

Quantitative barcoded 5'-RACE was used to prepare TCR beta libraries. One entry per CDR3 protein, called by TCRdb with MiXCR from the 5' RACE reads. Of about 840,000 distinct CDR3 sequences listed, 10% to 15% are singletons. The V gene's germline CDR1 is MGHDK and CDR2 SYGVNS. This CDR3 is 12 amino acids long. On this clonotype: The antigen remains undetermined.

This TCR came from a male donor with ankylosing spondylitis. The chain carries TRBV25-1 and TRBJ2-5; 9 positions match TRBD1. Sequencing input: blood, either unsorted or a sorted T cell fraction (not recorded which). CDR3 region: CASDRGSETQYF. The CDR3 DNA follows: TGTGCGTCGGACAGGGGAAGTGAGACCCAGTACTTC.